This T cell receptor beta chain emerged from a study of CD8 T cells in ankylosing spondylitis (TCRdb year 2017). For context, the study as a whole: To find TCR variants linked to disease, the study profiled T cell receptor beta repertoires in ankylosing spondylitis patients and healthy donors. In total, the full study cohort was made up of roughly 110 healthy donors and 25 or so ankylosing spondylitis patients. Peripheral blood was sampled, and synovial fluid was also collected from ankylosing spondylitis patients. General conclusions and limits of the study: The disease-linked clones were reported as significantly enriched in matched synovial fluid samples from ankylosing spondylitis patients. Some of the motif variants had been reported before in the synovial fluid and blood of reactive arthritis patients, a finding that suggests common disease-initiation mechanisms. Blood from ankylosing spondylitis patients appeared to be characterized by a TCR beta motif composed of eight highly homologous amino acid variants. A CD8+ phenotype was shown by the disease-linked clones, which were found at relatively low frequencies in peripheral blood.

Sequencing took place on an Illumina HiSeq 2500. Quantitative 5'-RACE with molecular barcodes was the method used to prepare the TCR beta libraries. Regarding the original processing steps: To identify disease-linked TCR variants, a new computational method was used, one built on a probabilistic model of VDJ rearrangement. Starting from the raw public reads, TCRdb applied fastp trimming at Q25, assembled clones with MiXCR and retained in-frame beta chains. Identical CDR3 protein sequences are pooled into one entry, listed with their most common genes and DNA. TCRdb, rather than the study authors, made the V and J calls. The sample table contains roughly 440,000 distinct CDR3 sequences; only one count was recorded for about 15% of them. Around 0.92% of the sample is taken by the ten largest. A note on this clonotype: Its target antigen remains unknown. Base qualities are not at hand, and no much larger clone is one base apart.

Taken from cysteine to phenylalanine, the CDR3 has 18 residues. The DNA shown is the 54-base CDR3, in frame from base 1. V is pared back by 0 bases and J by 0 bases, with 18 bases lying between the germline termini. The germline V gene supplies CDR1 LGHNA and CDR2 YNFKEQ. Sequencing used blood, either unsorted or a sorted T cell fraction (not recorded which). The chain is encoded by TRBV4-2 joined to TRBJ2-7; no D gene call is confident. This receptor was identified in a male donor with ankylosing spondylitis. For the CDR3, the sequence is CASSQDLVGRLSSYEQYF. The sequence in DNA is TGTGCCAGCAGCCAAGATCTGGTGGGCAGGCTGAGCTCCTACGAGCAGTACTTC.